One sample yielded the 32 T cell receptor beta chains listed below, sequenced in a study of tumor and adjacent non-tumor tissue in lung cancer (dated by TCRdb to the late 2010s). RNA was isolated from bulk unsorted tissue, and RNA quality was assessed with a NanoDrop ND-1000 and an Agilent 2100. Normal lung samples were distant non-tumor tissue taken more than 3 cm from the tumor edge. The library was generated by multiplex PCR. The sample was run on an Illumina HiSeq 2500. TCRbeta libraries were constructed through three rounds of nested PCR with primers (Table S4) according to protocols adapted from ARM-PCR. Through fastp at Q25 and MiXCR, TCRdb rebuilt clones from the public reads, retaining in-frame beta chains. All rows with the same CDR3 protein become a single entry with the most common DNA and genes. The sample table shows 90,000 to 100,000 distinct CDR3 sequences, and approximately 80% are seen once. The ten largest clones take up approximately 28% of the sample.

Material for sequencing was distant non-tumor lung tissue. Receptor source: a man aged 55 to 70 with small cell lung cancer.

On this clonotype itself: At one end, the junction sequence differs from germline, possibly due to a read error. The CDR3 sequence is CASSLRLSEYQETQYF. CDR3 DNA sequence: TGTGCTAGCAGTTTAAGGCTATCGGAGTACCAAGAGACTCAGTACTTC. The V and J genes are TRBV11-2 and TRBJ2-5; the D is unclear. CDR3 size: 16 residues. The V gene's germline CDR1 is SGHAT and CDR2 FQNNGV.

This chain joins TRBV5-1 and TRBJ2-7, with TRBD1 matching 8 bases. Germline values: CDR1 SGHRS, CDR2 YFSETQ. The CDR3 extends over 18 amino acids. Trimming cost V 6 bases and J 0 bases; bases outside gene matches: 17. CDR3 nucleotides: TGCGCCAGCAACTGGAATCCGGCGACAGGGGTCTTCTCCTACGAGCAGTACTTC. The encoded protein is CASNWNPATGVFSYEQYF.

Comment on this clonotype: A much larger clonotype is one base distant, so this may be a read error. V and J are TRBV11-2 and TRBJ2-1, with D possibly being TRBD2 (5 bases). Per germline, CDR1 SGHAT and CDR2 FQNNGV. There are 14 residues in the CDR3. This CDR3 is CDSSLATGPHEQFF. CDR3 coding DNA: TGTGACAGCAGCTTAGCGACCGGTCCCCATGAGCAGTTCTTC. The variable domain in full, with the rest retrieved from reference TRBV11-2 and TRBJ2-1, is EAGVAQSPRYKIIEKRQSVAFWCNPISGHATLYWYQQILGQGPKLLIQFQNNGVVDDSQLPKDRFSAERLKGVDSTLKIQPAKLEDSAVYLCDSSLATGPHEQFFGPGTRLTVL.

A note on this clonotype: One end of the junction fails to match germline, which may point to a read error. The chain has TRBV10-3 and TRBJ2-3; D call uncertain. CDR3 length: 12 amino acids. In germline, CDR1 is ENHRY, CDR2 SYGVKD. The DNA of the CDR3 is TGTGCCATCAGAGCTACCTCAAATACGCATTATTTT. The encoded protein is CAIRATSNTHYF.

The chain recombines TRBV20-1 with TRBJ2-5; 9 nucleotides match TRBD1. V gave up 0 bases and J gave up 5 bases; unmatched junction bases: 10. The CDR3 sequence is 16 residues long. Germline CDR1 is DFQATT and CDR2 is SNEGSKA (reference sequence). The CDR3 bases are TGCAGTGCTAGAGACCTACGACAGGGGGGACTGGAGACCCAGTACTTC. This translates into CSARDLRQGGLETQYF.

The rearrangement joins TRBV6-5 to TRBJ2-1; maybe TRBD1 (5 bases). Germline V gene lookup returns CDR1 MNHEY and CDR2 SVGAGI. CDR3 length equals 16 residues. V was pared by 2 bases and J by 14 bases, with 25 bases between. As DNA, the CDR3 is TGTGCCAGCAGTTACACACGATGGGGCGGTTCAAATGGGGAGTTCTTC. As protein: CASSYTRWGGSNGEFF.

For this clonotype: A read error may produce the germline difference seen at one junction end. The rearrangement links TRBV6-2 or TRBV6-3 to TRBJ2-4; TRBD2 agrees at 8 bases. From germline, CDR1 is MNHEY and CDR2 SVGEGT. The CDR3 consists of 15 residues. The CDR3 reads CDSSYGRLAGGAQYF. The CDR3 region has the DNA TGCGACAGCAGTTACGGTCGGCTCGCGGGAGGTGCTCAGTACTTC.

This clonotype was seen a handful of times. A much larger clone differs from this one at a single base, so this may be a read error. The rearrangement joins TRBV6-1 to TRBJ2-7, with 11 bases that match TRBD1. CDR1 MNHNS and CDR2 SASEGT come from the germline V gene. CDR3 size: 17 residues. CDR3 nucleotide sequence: TGTGCCAGCAGCGAGGACAGGGGGCATTTGGGCTCCTACGAGCTGTACGTC. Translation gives CASSEDRGHLGSYELYV.

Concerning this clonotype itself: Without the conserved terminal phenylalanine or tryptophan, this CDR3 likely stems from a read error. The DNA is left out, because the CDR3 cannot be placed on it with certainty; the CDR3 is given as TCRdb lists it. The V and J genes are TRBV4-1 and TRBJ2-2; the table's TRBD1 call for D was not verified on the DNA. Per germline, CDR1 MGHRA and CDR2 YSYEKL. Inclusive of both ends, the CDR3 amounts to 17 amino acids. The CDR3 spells CTSSHPITGGVDGELFS.

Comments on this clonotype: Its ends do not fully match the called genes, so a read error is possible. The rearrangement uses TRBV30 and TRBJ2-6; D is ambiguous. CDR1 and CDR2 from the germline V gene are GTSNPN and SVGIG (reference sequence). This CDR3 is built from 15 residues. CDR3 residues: CDWSVLSPGANVLTF. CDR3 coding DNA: TGTGACTGGAGTGTACTCTCTCCCGGGGCCAACGTCCTGACTTTC.

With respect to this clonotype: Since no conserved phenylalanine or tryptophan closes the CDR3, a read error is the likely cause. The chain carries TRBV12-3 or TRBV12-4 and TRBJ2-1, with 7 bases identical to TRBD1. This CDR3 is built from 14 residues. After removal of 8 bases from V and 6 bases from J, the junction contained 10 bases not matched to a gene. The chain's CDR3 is CASGSGTERNEQFL. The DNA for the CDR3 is TGTGCCAGCGGTTCCGGGACAGAGCGCAATGAGCAGTTCTTA.

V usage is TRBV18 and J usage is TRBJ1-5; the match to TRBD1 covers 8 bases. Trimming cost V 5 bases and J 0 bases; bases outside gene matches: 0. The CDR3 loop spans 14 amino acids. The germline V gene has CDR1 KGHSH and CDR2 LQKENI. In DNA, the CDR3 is TGTGCCAGCTCAGGGACAGGTAGCAATCAGCCCCAGCATTTT. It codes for CASSGTGSNQPQHF.

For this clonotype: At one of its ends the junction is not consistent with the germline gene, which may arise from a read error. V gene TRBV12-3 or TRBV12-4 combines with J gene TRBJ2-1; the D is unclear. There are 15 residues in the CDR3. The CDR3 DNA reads TGTGCCAACAGTCTTACTGGGGATTCCTACAATGAGCAGTTCTTC. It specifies CANSLTGDSYNEQFF.

The CDR3 region is CASSEPFKKEQFF. The CDR3 DNA sequence: TGTGCCAGCAGTGAACCCTTCAAGAAAGAGCAGTTCTTC. This chain links TRBV2 with TRBJ2-1; D remains unclear. Between the trimmed V and J ends, which lost 2 bases and 10 bases, there was a span of 12 bases. Germline CDR1 SNHLY, CDR2 FYNNEI. The length of the CDR3 is 13 residues.

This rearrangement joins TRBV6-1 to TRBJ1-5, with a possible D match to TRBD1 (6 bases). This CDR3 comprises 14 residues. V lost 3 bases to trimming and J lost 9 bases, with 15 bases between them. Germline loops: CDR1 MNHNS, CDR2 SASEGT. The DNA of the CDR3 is TGTGCCAGCAGTGAGCAGGGGCAGATATGGCCCCAGCATTTT. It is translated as CASSEQGQIWPQHF.

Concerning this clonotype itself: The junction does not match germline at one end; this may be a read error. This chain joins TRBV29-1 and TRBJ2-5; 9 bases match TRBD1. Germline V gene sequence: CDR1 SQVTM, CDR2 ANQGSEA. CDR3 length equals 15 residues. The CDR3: CSANPGQGNHETQYF. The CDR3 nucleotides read TGCAGCGCAAATCCCGGACAGGGGAACCATGAGACCCAGTACTTC.

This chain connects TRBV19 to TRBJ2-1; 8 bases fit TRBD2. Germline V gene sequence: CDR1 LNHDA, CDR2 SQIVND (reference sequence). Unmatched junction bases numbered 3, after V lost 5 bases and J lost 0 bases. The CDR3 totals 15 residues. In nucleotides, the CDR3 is TGTGCCAGTAGTTCTACTAGCGGCTCCTACAATGAGCAGTTCTTC. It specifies CASSSTSGSYNEQFF.

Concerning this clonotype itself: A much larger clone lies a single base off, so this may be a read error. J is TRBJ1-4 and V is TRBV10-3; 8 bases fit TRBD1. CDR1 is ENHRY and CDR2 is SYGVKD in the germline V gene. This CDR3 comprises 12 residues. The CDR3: CATRGRDEKLLF. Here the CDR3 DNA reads TGTGCCACCAGGGGGCGGGATGAAAAACTGCTTTTT.

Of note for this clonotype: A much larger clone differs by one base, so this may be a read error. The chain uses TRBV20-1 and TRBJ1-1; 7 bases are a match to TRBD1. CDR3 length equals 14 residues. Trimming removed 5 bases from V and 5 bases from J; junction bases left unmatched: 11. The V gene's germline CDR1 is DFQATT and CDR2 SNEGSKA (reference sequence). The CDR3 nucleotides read TGCAGTGCTTGGGGACAGTGGTCGGTGACTGAAGCTTTCTTT. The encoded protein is CSAWGQWSVTEAFF.

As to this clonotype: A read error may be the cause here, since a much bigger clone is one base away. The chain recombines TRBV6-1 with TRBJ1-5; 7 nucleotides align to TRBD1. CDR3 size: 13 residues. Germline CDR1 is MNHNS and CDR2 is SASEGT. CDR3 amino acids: CASRQGSNQSQHF. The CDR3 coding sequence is TGTGCCAGTCGACAGGGTAGCAATCAGTCCCAGCATTTT.

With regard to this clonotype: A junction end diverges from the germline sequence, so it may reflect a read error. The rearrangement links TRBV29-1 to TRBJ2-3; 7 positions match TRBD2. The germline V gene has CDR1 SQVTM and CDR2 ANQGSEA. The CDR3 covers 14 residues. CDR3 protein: CSVIGGVGGDTQYF. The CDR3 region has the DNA TGCAGCGTTATTGGGGGGGTAGGTGGAGATACGCAATATTTT.

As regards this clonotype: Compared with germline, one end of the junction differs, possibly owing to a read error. The CDR3 nucleotides read TGTGTCAGCAGTTCGGACTCCTCCCCTTATGAGCAGTTCTTC. Translating gives CVSSSDSSPYEQFF. This chain uses TRBV6-5 with TRBJ2-1, with a possible D match to TRBD2 (5 bases). CDR3 length equals 14 residues. Germline V lookup: CDR1 MNHEY, CDR2 SVGAGI.

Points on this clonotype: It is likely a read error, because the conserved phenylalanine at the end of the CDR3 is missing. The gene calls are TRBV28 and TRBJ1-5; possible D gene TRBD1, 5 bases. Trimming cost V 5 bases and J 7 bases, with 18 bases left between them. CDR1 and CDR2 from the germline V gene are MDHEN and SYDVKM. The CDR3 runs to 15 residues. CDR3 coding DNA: TGTGCCAGCAGTGAGACGCTAGGGGAGGGACAGCCCCAGCATCTT. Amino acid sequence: CASSETLGEGQPQHL.

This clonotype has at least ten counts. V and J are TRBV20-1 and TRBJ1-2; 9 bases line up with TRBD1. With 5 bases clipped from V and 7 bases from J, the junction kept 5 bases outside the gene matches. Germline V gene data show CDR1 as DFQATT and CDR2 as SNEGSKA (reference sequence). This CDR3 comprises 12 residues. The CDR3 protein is CSAYGTGSGYTF. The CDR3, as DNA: TGCAGTGCTTACGGGACAGGGTCTGGCTACACCTTC.

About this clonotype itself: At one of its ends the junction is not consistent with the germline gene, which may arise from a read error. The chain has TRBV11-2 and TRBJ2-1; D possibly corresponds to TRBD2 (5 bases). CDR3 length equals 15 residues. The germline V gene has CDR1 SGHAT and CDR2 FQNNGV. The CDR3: CASSYVVGVLDEQFF. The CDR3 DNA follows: TGTGCTAGCAGCTATGTAGTGGGAGTCCTGGATGAGCAGTTCTTC. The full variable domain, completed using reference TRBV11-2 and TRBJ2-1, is EAGVAQSPRYKIIEKRQSVAFWCNPISGHATLYWYQQILGQGPKLLIQFQNNGVVDDSQLPKDRFSAERLKGVDSTLKIQPAKLEDSAVYLCASSYVVGVLDEQFFGPGTRLTVL.

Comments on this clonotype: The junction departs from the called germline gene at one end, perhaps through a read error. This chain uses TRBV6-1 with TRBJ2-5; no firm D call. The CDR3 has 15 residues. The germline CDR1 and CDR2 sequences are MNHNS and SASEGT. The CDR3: CASSEFVGHQETQYF. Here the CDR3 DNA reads TGTGCTAGCAGTGAATTCGTAGGACACCAAGAGACCCAGTACTTC.

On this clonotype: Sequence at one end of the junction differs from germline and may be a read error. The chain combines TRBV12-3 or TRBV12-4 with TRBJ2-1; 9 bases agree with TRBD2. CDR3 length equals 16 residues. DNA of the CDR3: TGTGCCAGCGGGAACGGCGGGAGGGCATCCTACAATGAGCGGTTCTTC. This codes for CASGNGGRASYNERFF.

CDR3 protein: CVGSLEGTTYNEQFF. DNA of the CDR3: TGTGTCGGCAGCTTAGAGGGGACGACCTACAATGAGCAGTTCTTC. The chain combines TRBV11-1 with TRBJ2-1; TRBD1 or TRBD2 may be the D gene (5 bases each). Per the germline V gene, CDR1 is SGHAT and CDR2 is FQDESV (reference sequence). This CDR3 contains 15 residues.

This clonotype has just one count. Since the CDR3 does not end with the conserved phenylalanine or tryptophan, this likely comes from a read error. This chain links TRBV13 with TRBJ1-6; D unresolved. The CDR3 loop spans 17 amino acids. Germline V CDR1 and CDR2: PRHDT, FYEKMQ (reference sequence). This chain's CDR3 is CPSSQNDGSSYNSPLHY. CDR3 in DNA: TGTCCCAGCAGCCAAAACGACGGAAGTTCCTATAATTCACCCCTCCACTAT.

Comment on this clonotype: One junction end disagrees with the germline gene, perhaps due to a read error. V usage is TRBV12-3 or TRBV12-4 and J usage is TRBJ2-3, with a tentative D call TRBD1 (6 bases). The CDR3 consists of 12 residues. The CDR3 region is CASSQDSGTRYF. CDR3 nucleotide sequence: TGTGCCAGCAGTCAGGACAGTGGTACGCGGTATTTT.

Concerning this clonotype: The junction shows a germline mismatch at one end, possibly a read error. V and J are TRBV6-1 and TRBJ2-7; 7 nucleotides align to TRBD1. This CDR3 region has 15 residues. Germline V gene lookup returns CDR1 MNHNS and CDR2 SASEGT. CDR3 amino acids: CASSERDSHTYERHF. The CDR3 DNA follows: TGTGCCAGCAGTGAAAGGGACAGCCACACCTACGAGCGGCACTTC.

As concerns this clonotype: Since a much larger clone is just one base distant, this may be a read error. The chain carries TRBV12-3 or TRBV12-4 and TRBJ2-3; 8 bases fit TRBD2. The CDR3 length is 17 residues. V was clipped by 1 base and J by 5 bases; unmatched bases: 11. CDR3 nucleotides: TGTGCCAGCAGTTTAGGGGGCGGGAGGATTAGGAAAGATACGCAGTATTTT. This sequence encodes CASSLGGGRIRKDTQYF.